This T cell receptor beta chain derives from a study of TIL therapy for anti-PD-1-resistant metastatic lung cancer. Study in general: Tumors had a median PD-L1 proportion score of roughly 5.7%. Study findings and constraints: TIL cultures after expansion showed higher clonality and lower diversity than baseline tumor (median 6% vs 31%).

This was the immunoSEQ v3 assay. Sequencing depth was around 2 million read pairs for survey level, about 5-6 million for deep. Clones were sequenced by immunoSEQ multiplex PCR, and TCRdb holds only the in-frame ones, with some missing. The table has roughly 50,000 clones, approximately 70% seen once. Time point denoted: pre-treatment sample, taken before nivolumab and TIL therapy. Pleural nodules or supraclavicular lymph nodes made up most of the excised metastases sampled. A note on this clone: The target antigen is unknown.

Trimming left V 4 bases short and J 4 bases short, with 14 bases between. Germline lookup yields CDR1 SGHTA and CDR2 FQGNSA. The CDR3 sequence is 15 residues long. The source material was tumor tissue, sampled at baseline. This TCR was recovered from a person aged 25-79 years with non-small cell lung cancer. J is TRBJ2-1 and V is TRBV7-2, with D possibly being TRBD2 (6 bases). This CDR3 is CASSSLAGPYNEQFF. The CDR3 bases are TGTGCCAGCAGCTCCTTGGCGGGACCATACAATGAGCAGTTCTTC.